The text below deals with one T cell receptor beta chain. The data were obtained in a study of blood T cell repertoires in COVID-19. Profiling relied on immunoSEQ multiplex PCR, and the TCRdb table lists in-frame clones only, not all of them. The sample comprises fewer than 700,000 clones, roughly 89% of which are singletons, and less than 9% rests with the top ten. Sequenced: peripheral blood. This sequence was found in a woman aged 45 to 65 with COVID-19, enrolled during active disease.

CDR3 bases: TGTGCCAGCTCCTTCTCCAGCGGCTACGAGCAGTACTTC. Its translation is CASSFSSGYEQYF. This chain links TRBV5-4 with TRBJ2-7; maybe TRBD2 (5 bases). The CDR3 extends over 13 amino acids. The germline V gene has CDR1 SGHNT and CDR2 YYREEE (reference sequence). The V and J ends lost 7 bases and 3 bases respectively, with 14 bases between them.